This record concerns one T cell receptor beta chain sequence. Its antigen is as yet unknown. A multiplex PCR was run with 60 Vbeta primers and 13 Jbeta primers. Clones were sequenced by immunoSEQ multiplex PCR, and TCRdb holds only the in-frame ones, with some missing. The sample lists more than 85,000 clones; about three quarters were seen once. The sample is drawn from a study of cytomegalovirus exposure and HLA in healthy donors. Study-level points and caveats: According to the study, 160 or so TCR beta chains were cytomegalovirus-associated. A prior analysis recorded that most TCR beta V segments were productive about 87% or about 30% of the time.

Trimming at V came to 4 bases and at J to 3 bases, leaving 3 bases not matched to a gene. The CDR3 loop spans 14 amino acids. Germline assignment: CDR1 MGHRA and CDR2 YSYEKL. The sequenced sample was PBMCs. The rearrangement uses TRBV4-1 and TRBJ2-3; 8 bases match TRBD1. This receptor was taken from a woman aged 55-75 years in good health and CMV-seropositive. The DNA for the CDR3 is TGCGCCAGCAGCCCCGGACAGGGTACAGATACGCAGTATTTT. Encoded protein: CASSPGQGTDTQYF.